Below, 29 T cell receptor beta chains from the same sample are listed, as sequenced in a study of shared T cell receptors in the human thymus. Profiled with immunoSEQ multiplex PCR; TCRdb holds only in-frame clones, not every one. Among approximately 400,000 clones listed, 85% to 95% were seen once. Sequenced input: thymocytes. The receptors were sampled from a human donor.

This clone has a single count. V and J are TRBV30 and TRBJ2-7, with 8 bases lining up with TRBD1. V lost 0 bases and J lost 2; bases outside the gene matches: 9. Per the germline V gene, CDR1 is GTSNPN and CDR2 is SVGIG (reference sequence). This CDR3 is 16 amino acids long. CDR3 sequence (DNA): TGTGCCTGGAGTGTACGCTCGGCAGGGGGCCCCTACGAGCAGTACTTC. This gives the protein CAWSVRSAGGPYEQYF.

The genes are TRBV6-1 and TRBJ2-3; 7 bases agree with TRBD1. V gave up 6 bases and J gave up 2 bases; unmatched junction bases: 8. Germline values: CDR1 MNHNS, CDR2 SASEGT. This CDR3 is 15 amino acids long. The CDR3: CASSIRDRYTDTQYF. CDR3 nucleotide sequence: TGTGCCAGCAGCATCCGGGACAGATACACAGATACGCAGTATTTT.

The chain joins TRBV7-2 to TRBJ2-7; no clear D. From germline, CDR1 is SGHTA and CDR2 FQGNSA. The CDR3 totals 14 residues. Trimming pared 1 base from V and 1 base from J, leaving 8 bases between. CDR3 loop: CASSLGRRSYEQYF. CDR3 coding DNA: TGTGCCAGCAGCTTAGGTAGAAGGTCCTACGAGCAGTACTTC.

The chain carries TRBV15 and TRBJ1-5, with D perhaps TRBD1 (5 bases). The CDR3 consists of 16 residues. The V gene lost 0 bases and the J gene lost 5 bases, with 14 bases spanning the gap. Germline loops: CDR1 LNHNV, CDR2 YYDKDF (reference sequence). CDR3 region: CATSRDTGGPDQPQHF. The CDR3 bases are TGTGCCACCAGCAGAGATACGGGGGGTCCAGATCAGCCCCAGCATTTT.

V gene TRBV10-3 combines with J gene TRBJ2-1, with D tentatively TRBD2 (6 bases). The CDR3 runs to 15 residues. Trimming left V 11 bases short and J 0 bases short, with 17 bases between. Germline V gene sequence: CDR1 ENHRY, CDR2 SYGVKD. The CDR3: CAAGPGLRSYNEQFF. In DNA form, the CDR3 reads TGTGCCGCCGGGCCGGGACTCCGCTCCTACAATGAGCAGTTCTTC.

The chain carries TRBV7-9 and TRBJ1-5, with 7 bases aligning to TRBD1. Per germline, CDR1 SEHNR and CDR2 FQNEAQ (reference sequence). V trimming: 0 bases; J trimming: 4 bases; junction bases outside the gene matches: 6. This CDR3 spans 16 amino acids. The CDR3 here is CASSLARGPGNQPQHF. The CDR3 DNA reads TGTGCCAGCAGCTTAGCTAGGGGGCCAGGTAATCAGCCCCAGCATTTT.

The genes are TRBV7-3 and TRBJ2-7, with a tentative D call TRBD2 (6 bases). CDR1 and CDR2 from the germline V gene are SGHTA and FQGTGA. Trimming left V 5 bases short and J 6 bases short, with 17 bases between. The CDR3 length is 14 residues. DNA for the CDR3: TGTGCCAGCAGCCACACCCCCGGGAGCCCCGAGCAGTACTTC. It translates to CASSHTPGSPEQYF.

The chain couples TRBV27 to TRBJ2-1; D may match TRBD1 or TRBD2 (5 bases each). Germline-derived CDR1 and CDR2 are MNHEY and SMNVEV (reference sequence). V dropped 3 bases and J dropped 9 bases, with 21 bases sitting between them. The CDR3 loop spans 16 amino acids. CDR3 sequence: CASSFDGTLFVGEQFF. CDR3 coding DNA: TGTGCCAGCAGTTTTGACGGGACGTTGTTTGTGGGTGAGCAGTTCTTC.

This chain joins TRBV27 and TRBJ2-1; D ambiguous. V dropped 3 bases and J dropped 5 bases, with 11 bases sitting between them. This CDR3 comprises 14 residues. The germline CDR1 and CDR2 sequences are MNHEY and SMNVEV (reference sequence). CDR3: CASSFGSDHNEQFF. CDR3 nucleotides: TGTGCCAGCAGTTTTGGCTCGGATCACAATGAGCAGTTCTTC.

This chain uses TRBV7-9 with TRBJ2-5; 7 nucleotides agree with TRBD1. Unmatched junction bases numbered 11, after V lost 5 bases and J lost 5 bases. Per germline, CDR1 SEHNR and CDR2 FQNEAQ (reference sequence). The CDR3 is 15 residues long. The CDR3 sequence: CASSDGQDVFETQYF. In DNA, the CDR3 is TGTGCCAGCAGCGATGGACAGGATGTATTCGAGACCCAGTACTTC.

This sequence joins TRBV4-1 and TRBJ2-5; 10 nucleotides align to TRBD2. The CDR3 is 21 amino acids. Losses at the gene ends were 1 base for V and 4 bases for J; bases not matched to a gene: 21. The germline V gene encodes CDR1 MGHRA and CDR2 YSYEKL. For the CDR3, the DNA is TGCGCCAGCAGCCAAGGGGGAATTGCGGCTAGCGGGAGCCCCGGGGGAGAGACCCAGTACTTC. Protein sequence: CASSQGGIAASGSPGGETQYF.

The chain has TRBV18 and TRBJ2-7; TRBD2 matches at 12 bases. The CDR3 covers 14 residues. Losses at the gene ends were 4 bases for V and 5 bases for J; bases not matched to a gene: 3. Germline values: CDR1 KGHSH, CDR2 LQKENI. The CDR3 DNA is TGTGCCAGCTCACAACCTAGCGGGAGGGACGAGCAGTACTTC. It translates to CASSQPSGRDEQYF.

The genes are TRBV4-1 and TRBJ1-1, with no clear D. V was cut by 3 bases and J by 4 bases, with 24 bases left in between. The CDR3 loop spans 18 amino acids. CDR1 MGHRA and CDR2 YSYEKL come from the germline V gene. CDR3 sequence (DNA): TGCGCCAGCAGCCACACCACAGTACCCACCCGAGGAAGCACTGAAGCTTTCTTT. Translation gives CASSHTTVPTRGSTEAFF.

The chain uses TRBV6-1 and TRBJ2-4; D remains unclear. Trimming cost V 6 bases and J 0 bases, with 12 bases left between them. CDR1 and CDR2 from the germline V gene are MNHNS and SASEGT. The CDR3 contains 15 residues. The CDR3 region is CASSAGRLAKNIQYF. The CDR3 coding sequence is TGTGCCAGCAGCGCAGGACGACTAGCCAAAAACATTCAGTACTTC.

This chain joins TRBV6-1 and TRBJ2-4, with TRBD2 identical over 8 bases. Germline assignment: CDR1 MNHNS and CDR2 SASEGT. This CDR3 is 14 amino acids long. V lost 5 bases and J lost 9; bases outside the gene matches: 9. The CDR3 DNA reads as TGTGCCAGCAGTCAGGGACTAGATCTGGGCATTCAGTACTTC. Translated, it gives CASSQGLDLGIQYF.

The chain recombines TRBV15 with TRBJ2-6, with no clear D. The V end lost 0 bases, the J end lost 0 bases, and 9 bases lay between the germline ends. CDR3 length: 17 amino acids. CDR1 is LNHNV and CDR2 is YYDKDF in the germline V gene (reference sequence). CDR3 sequence: CATSRDLTGSGANVLTF. CDR3 coding DNA: TGTGCCACCAGCAGAGATCTAACGGGCTCTGGGGCCAACGTCCTGACTTTC.

J is TRBJ1-2 and V is TRBV2; D is undetermined. Germline V gene sequence: CDR1 SNHLY, CDR2 FYNNEI. With 7 bases removed from V and 5 bases from J, the gap between germline ends came to 17 bases. This CDR3 has 14 amino acids. CDR3 sequence: CASTRRAVSYGYTF. CDR3 nucleotides: TGTGCCAGCACCCGAAGGGCAGTTTCTTATGGCTACACCTTC.

Concerning this clone: The junction does not match germline at one end; this may be a read error. The rearrangement uses TRBV5-1 and TRBJ2-3, with 12 bases that match TRBD2. The germline V gene encodes CDR1 SGHRS and CDR2 YFSETQ. This CDR3 is 19 amino acids long. In nucleotides, the CDR3 is TGCGTCAGCAGCTTTATCCCTAGCGGGAGGGCCGTACCCCAAGATACGCAGTATTTT. Protein product: CVSSFIPSGRAVPQDTQYF.

J is TRBJ1-5 and V is TRBV7-3, with D hard to call. The CDR3 sequence is 14 residues long. Germline V gives CDR1 SGHTA, CDR2 FQGTGA. V lost 4 bases, J lost 2 bases, and 9 bases lay in between. The CDR3 DNA reads TGTGCCAGCAGCTCCGGCGTACGCAATCAGCCCCAGCATTTT. Amino acids: CASSSGVRNQPQHF. Looking up the rest from reference TRBV7-3 and TRBJ1-5 gives the full variable domain: GAGVSQTPSNKVTEKGKYVELRCDPISGHTALYWYRQSLGQGPEFLIYFQGTGAADDSGLPNDRFFAVRPEGSVSTLKIQRTERGDSAVYLCASSSGVRNQPQHFGDGTRLSIL.

The rearrangement links TRBV18 to TRBJ1-5, with D unclear. Germline values: CDR1 KGHSH, CDR2 LQKENI. This CDR3 is built from 17 residues. V shed 4 bases and J shed 2 bases, with 18 bases lying between them. The CDR3 bases are TGTGCCAGCTCACAAAAGGGAAGGGTAGGAGGCAATCAGCCCCAGCATTTT. Encoded protein: CASSQKGRVGGNQPQHF.

The CDR3: CASSDRVYGYTF. The CDR3 nucleotides are TGTGCCAGCAGCGACAGGGTGTATGGCTACACCTTC. V is TRBV27 and J is TRBJ1-2; 7 bases are a match to TRBD1. J was trimmed by 5 bases and V by 6 bases; bases with no gene match: 3. The germline gives CDR1 MNHEY, CDR2 SMNVEV (reference sequence). The CDR3 is 12 residues long.

The chain has TRBV5-1 and TRBJ2-1; perhaps TRBD2 as D (6 bases). V was trimmed by 4 bases and J by 0 bases, leaving 14 bases between them. CDR1 SGHRS and CDR2 YFSETQ come from the germline V gene. The CDR3 has 16 amino acids. The CDR3 reads CASSTGTFPSYNEQFF. The CDR3 DNA is TGCGCCAGCAGCACGGGGACTTTCCCCTCCTACAATGAGCAGTTCTTC. The entire variable domain, with the rest obtained from reference TRBV5-1 and TRBJ2-1, is as follows: KAGVTQTPRYLIKTRGQQVTLSCSPISGHRSVSWYQQTPGQGLQFLFEYFSETQRNKGNFPGRFSGRQFSNSRSEMNVSTLELGDSALYLCASSTGTFPSYNEQFFGPGTRLTVL.

The V call is TRBV30, the J call TRBJ1-1; no clear D. From germline, CDR1 is GTSNPN and CDR2 SVGIG (reference sequence). The CDR3 sequence is 14 residues long. The V and J ends lost 2 bases and 5 bases respectively, with 15 bases between them. CDR3 in DNA: TGTGCCTGGAGTCTGGGGAGGCCGGGGACTGAAGCTTTCTTT. It translates to CAWSLGRPGTEAFF.

The V and J genes are TRBV9 and TRBJ2-1; tentative D call: TRBD2 (6 bases). Germline CDR1 reads SGDLS; CDR2 reads YYNGEE. The germline V and J ends were trimmed by 2 bases and 6 bases, with 21 bases remaining between them. The CDR3 extends over 17 amino acids. The CDR3 nucleotides are TGTGCCAGCAGCGTTGGGGCGGGGACTTACACCGCCAATGAGCAGTTCTTC. This translates into CASSVGAGTYTANEQFF. The full variable domain, completed using reference TRBV9 and TRBJ2-1, is DSGVTQTPKHLITATGQRVTLRCSPRSGDLSVYWYQQSLDQGLQFLIQYYNGEERAKGNILERFSAQQFPDLHSELNLSSLELGDSALYFCASSVGAGTYTANEQFFGPGTRLTVL.

This chain links TRBV12-5 with TRBJ1-2, with TRBD1 matching 7 bases. V shed 5 bases and J 5 bases; nucleotides not matched to a gene: 2. CDR1 and CDR2 (germline): LGHNT, FRNRAP. The CDR3 loop spans 12 amino acids. CDR3 nucleotides: TGTGCTAGTGGTAAGGGGGCGTATGGCTACACCTTC. Residues: CASGKGAYGYTF.

The J gene is TRBJ1-1, the V gene TRBV9, with D maybe TRBD1 (6 bases). Germline CDR1 and CDR2: SGDLS and YYNGEE. The V and J ends lost 3 bases and 1 base respectively, with 13 bases between them. The CDR3 has 15 amino acids. CDR3 loop: CASSGGQSWNTEAFF. The DNA of the CDR3 is TGTGCCAGCAGCGGAGGACAGTCGTGGAACACTGAAGCTTTCTTT.

This chain connects TRBV7-3 to TRBJ2-6; possibly TRBD1 for D (6 bases). Trimming took off 3 bases at V and 0 bases at J, with 9 bases between the two ends. Germline lookup yields CDR1 SGHTA and CDR2 FQGTGA. The CDR3 spans 16 residues. The CDR3 bases are TGTGCCAGCAGCTTGCTGGACAGCTCTGGGGCCAACGTCCTGACTTTC. Amino acid sequence: CASSLLDSSGANVLTF.

V usage is TRBV5-1 and J usage is TRBJ2-6; 9 bases match TRBD1. The CDR3 is 18 amino acids. Per the germline V gene, CDR1 is SGHRS and CDR2 is YFSETQ. After removal of 6 bases from V and 2 bases from J, the junction contained 12 bases not matched to a gene. For the CDR3, the DNA is TGCGCCAGCACCTACTTCCGGGACAGGGAAACTGGGGCCAACGTCCTGACTTTC. Translating it yields CASTYFRDRETGANVLTF. Together with reference TRBV5-1 and TRBJ2-6, the CDR3 gives the full variable domain: KAGVTQTPRYLIKTRGQQVTLSCSPISGHRSVSWYQQTPGQGLQFLFEYFSETQRNKGNFPGRFSGRQFSNSRSEMNVSTLELGDSALYLCASTYFRDRETGANVLTFGAGSRLTVL.

The chain recombines TRBV6-6 with TRBJ1-5; D possibly corresponds to TRBD1 (6 bases). The CDR3 totals 13 residues. The ends were cut back, 2 bases at V and 4 bases at J, with 6 bases in the middle. Germline V lookup: CDR1 MNHNY, CDR2 SVGAGI (reference sequence). Here the CDR3 reads CASSYGTNQPQHF. CDR3 DNA sequence: TGTGCCAGCAGTTACGGGACAAATCAGCCCCAGCATTTT.